These T cell receptor beta chains were read from a single sample in a study of blood T cell repertoires in COVID-19. The data were produced by immunoSEQ multiplex PCR, yet TCRdb's version contains in-frame clones alone and is incomplete. Of fewer than 300,000 clones listed, 81% are singletons. Sequencing used peripheral blood. The origin of the receptors is an older woman with active or convalescent COVID-19. Both conserved end residues are part of each CDR3. The D gene is left open where the match is weak. Size values are once, few and many counts, or a class for expanded clones, and some rows have none.

V,size,D,J,DNA,CDR3
TRBV7-9,NA,NA,TRBJ2-5,TGTGCCAGCAGCTTTCCGGGTAAGGCGCAAGAGACCCAGTACTTC,CASSFPGKAQETQYF
TRBV2,NA,TRBD2,TRBJ2-3,TGTGCCGGGGGGATCGGGGGGGGCCCCGCAGATACGCAGTATTTT,CAGGIGGGPADTQYF
TRBV5-6,NA,NA,TRBJ2-1,TGTGCCAGCAGCTTGGGTCAGCAGGCCTACAATGAGCAGTTCTTC,CASSLGQQAYNEQFF
TRBV14,NA,TRBD2,TRBJ2-1,TGTGCCAGCAGCCTCCTAGGGGCGGGGGGGCTAGATGAGCAGTTCTTC,CASSLLGAGGLDEQFF
TRBV6-4,NA,TRBD1,TRBJ1-2,TGTGCCAGCAGCCCCGGACAGGGGCGGTTAGCTGATGGCTACACCTTC,CASSPGQGRLADGYTF
TRBV7-9,NA,TRBD1,TRBJ1-5,TGTGCCAGCAGCTTAGGCCCGGGACAGGGGAGCAATCAGCCCCAGCATTTT,CASSLGPGQGSNQPQHF
TRBV19,NA,TRBD2,TRBJ2-5,TGTGCCAGTAGTATTGGCGGGGGGGCTCAAGAGACCCAGTACTTC,CASSIGGGAQETQYF
TRBV6-6,NA,TRBD1,TRBJ2-7,TGTGCCAGCAGGGGAGGGACAGGGGTTTACGAGCAGTACTTC,CASRGGTGVYEQYF
TRBV9,NA,TRBD1,TRBJ1-2,TGTGCCAGCAGCGTAGCTCCAGGGGGCCGGGGCTACACCTTC,CASSVAPGGRGYTF
TRBV9,NA,NA,TRBJ2-1,TGTGCCAGCAGCGCGGAGGAGAGGCCTAGTCTCCGAAACCCCTACAATGAGCAGTTCTTC,CASSAEERPSLRNPYNEQFF
TRBV5-4,NA,NA,TRBJ2-2,TGTGCCAGCAGCTTGGGGGGGGAACCCGGGGAGCTGTTTTTT,CASSLGGEPGELFF
TRBV13,NA,NA,TRBJ2-3,TGTGCCAGCAGCTCCGGTTCGTGGTATACGCAGTATTTT,CASSSGSWYTQYF
TRBV9,NA,TRBD2,TRBJ2-2,TGTGCCAGCAGCGCTAGCGGGGGATTCCCCGGGGAGCTGTTTTTT,CASSASGGFPGELFF
TRBV30,NA,TRBD1,TRBJ1-6,TGTGCCTCACAGGGGGCAGGGGCACCCCTCCACTTT,CASQGAGAPLHF
TRBV12-3/TRBV12-4,NA,NA,TRBJ2-7,TGTGCCAGCAGTATGACTTCTTACGAGCAGTACTTC,CASSMTSYEQYF
TRBV5-1,NA,TRBD2,TRBJ2-3,TGCGCCAGCAGCTGGGCTAGCGGGGGGGTTCCAGATACGCAGTATTTT,CASSWASGGVPDTQYF
TRBV9,NA,TRBD1,TRBJ1-1,TGTGCCAGCAGCGTAGGTTGGACAGGGGGCATGAACACTGAAGCTTTCTTT,CASSVGWTGGMNTEAFF
TRBV2,NA,NA,TRBJ1-6,TGTGCCAGAAACCGGGGGGGCCGGGTTTCACCCCTCCACTTT,CARNRGGRVSPLHF
TRBV18,NA,NA,TRBJ1-5,TGTGCCAGCTCACCACCGGAAGGAGTGAATCAGCCCCAGCATTTT,CASSPPEGVNQPQHF
TRBV19,few,TRBD2,TRBJ2-1,TGTGCCAGTAGTATAGATACGGTAGGGCGGGGGGGCCCAAATGAGCAGTTCTTC,CASSIDTVGRGGPNEQFF
TRBV18,NA,NA,TRBJ2-7,TGTGCCAGCTCACCGGGGGGACGGGGAGACGAGCAGTACTTC,CASSPGGRGDEQYF
TRBV6-6,NA,TRBD2,TRBJ2-2,TGTGCCAGCAGTCACCGACGATCCGGACTAGCGGGGGGGCCCACCGGGGAGCTGTTTTTT,CASSHRRSGLAGGPTGELFF
TRBV6-2/TRBV6-3,NA,NA,TRBJ1-2,TGTGCCAGCAGTTACGGGGGGTATGGCTACACCTTC,CASSYGGYGYTF
TRBV5-1,once,NA,TRBJ2-3,TGCGCCAGCAGCTTCCCACTAGATCTCGGTACGCAGTATTTT,CASSFPLDLGTQYF
TRBV27,NA,TRBD1,TRBJ1-2,TGTGCCAGCACAACTTACAGGGGGGCAGGGGGCTATGGCTACACCTTC,CASTTYRGAGGYGYTF
TRBV12-3/TRBV12-4,NA,NA,TRBJ2-5,TGTGCCAGCAGTTTTACCGACAGGGAGACCCAGTACTTC,CASSFTDRETQYF
TRBV2,NA,NA,TRBJ1-4,TGTGCCAGCAACGGAGCAGGGGTTAATGAAAAACTGTTTTTT,CASNGAGVNEKLFF
TRBV5-4,NA,TRBD1,TRBJ1-6,TGTGCCAGCAGCAACCAGGACAGGGGCTATAATTCACCCCTCCACTTT,CASSNQDRGYNSPLHF
TRBV10-1,NA,TRBD2,TRBJ2-1,TGCGCCAGCAGTGAGAGTAGCGGGGGTCCCCTTGAGCAGTTCTTC,CASSESSGGPLEQFF
TRBV6-4,NA,TRBD1,TRBJ1-2,TGTGCCAGCAGTGCTGACAGGGGGTCGGGCTATGGCTACACCTTC,CASSADRGSGYGYTF
TRBV19,NA,TRBD1,TRBJ2-3,TGTGCCAGTAGTATGGGGCCAGGGGGCCCGGGAGATACGCAGTATTTT,CASSMGPGGPGDTQYF
TRBV11-2,NA,NA,TRBJ1-1,TGTGCCAGCAGCTTATTCCCCCTCGGGGAGAGGACGAGGCGGACTGAAGCTTTCTTT,CASSLFPLGERTRRTEAFF
TRBV4-1,NA,TRBD2,TRBJ2-1,TGCGCCAGCAGACGAATAGCGGGTCCCTTCTACAATGAGCAGTTCTTC,CASRRIAGPFYNEQFF
TRBV27,NA,NA,TRBJ1-2,TGTGCCAGCAGCCCCGGTGGGGCGCTGTATGGCTACACCTTC,CASSPGGALYGYTF
TRBV5-6,NA,TRBD1,TRBJ2-7,TGTGCCAGCAGCTCCTTTGGACAGGGGCCCTACACCTACGAGCAGTACTTC,CASSSFGQGPYTYEQYF
TRBV11-3,NA,TRBD2,TRBJ2-7,TGTGCCAGCAGCTTACGCCGCCCCGGGGGGACCGGAAAGTCCCAGCAGTACTTC,CASSLRRPGGTGKSQQYF
TRBV11-1,NA,TRBD1,TRBJ1-1,TGTGCCAGCAGCTTAGGGACAGGGGGCATCACTGAAGCTTTCTTT,CASSLGTGGITEAFF
TRBV11-3,NA,NA,TRBJ2-4,TGTGCCAGCAGCTTAGATTCAGGTATTCAGTACTTC,CASSLDSGIQYF
TRBV27,NA,NA,TRBJ1-5,TGTGCCAGCAGTTCGGCAGGTCCTTATCAGCCCCAGCATTTT,CASSSAGPYQPQHF
TRBV7-7,NA,NA,TRBJ1-1,TGTGCCAGCAGCTTAGACAAGAACACTGAAGCTTTCTTT,CASSLDKNTEAFF
TRBV11-2,NA,TRBD1,TRBJ1-4,TGTGCCAGCAGCTCGCTGAACAGGGGGGAACTGTTTTTT,CASSSLNRGELFF
TRBV30,NA,NA,TRBJ1-5,TGTGCCTGGAGTGTGTGGGGCCGTTATAGCAATCAGCCCCAGCATTTT,CAWSVWGRYSNQPQHF
TRBV2,NA,NA,TRBJ1-1,TGTGCCAGCAGTGAAAGAGGAGCGAGTATGAACACTGAAGCTTTCTTT,CASSERGASMNTEAFF
TRBV2,NA,NA,TRBJ2-3,TGTGCCAGCAGGGGGAGTTTCTCTAGCGTAGATACGCAGTATTTT,CASRGSFSSVDTQYF
TRBV9,NA,NA,TRBJ1-2,TGTGCCAGCAGCGCGAACCCCTCGGGGGGGAACTATGGCTACACCTTC,CASSANPSGGNYGYTF